This note documents a single T cell receptor (beta chain) sequence. These data come from a study of blood T cell repertoires in COVID-19. In the authors' methods: Reference gene primer amplification gave estimated nucleated cell counts. The method was immunoSEQ multiplex PCR; TCRdb's version includes in-frame clones alone and lacks a portion of them. That table furnishes V, J and clone size, whereas the DNA furnished D and trimming. The table has 100,000 or so clones, about 86% seen once; the top ten hold under 5.5%. With V trimmed by 3 bases and J by 2 bases, 2 bases remained unmatched. The CDR3 sequence is 14 residues long. Germline CDR1 KGHSH, CDR2 LQKENI.

The clonotype comes from a human donor in a cohort sampled during active COVID-19. Sequenced material: peripheral blood. The chain uses TRBV18 and TRBJ2-7, with 9 bases aligning to TRBD1. As DNA, the CDR3 is TGTGCCAGCTCACCCGGACAGGGGCCCTACGAGCAGTACTTC. This encodes CASSPGQGPYEQYF.